Below, 6 T cell receptor beta chains from the same sample are listed, as sequenced in a study of PD-1 blockade in mismatch repair-deficient tumors. Profiling relied on immunoSEQ multiplex PCR, and the TCRdb table lists in-frame clones only, not all of them. The sample includes around 120,000 clones, around 86% of them seen just once. This specimen consisted of peripheral blood, obtained 44 weeks after starting pembrolizumab. The source is an adult with mismatch repair-deficient cancer.

V usage is TRBV4-2 and J usage is TRBJ2-7; possible D gene TRBD1, 6 bases. Trimming cost V 1 base and J 7 bases, with 17 bases left between them. This CDR3 has 15 residues. The germline V gene has CDR1 LGHNA and CDR2 YNFKEQ. CDR3 amino acids: CASSQVGFGTREQYF. The CDR3 coding sequence is TGTGCCAGCAGCCAAGTCGGTTTTGGGACACGGGAGCAGTACTTC.

This clone was seen a single time. The chain couples TRBV30 to TRBJ2-2, with a tentative D call TRBD2 (6 bases). The germline V gene encodes CDR1 GTSNPN and CDR2 SVGIG (reference sequence). The CDR3 sequence is 12 residues long. Trimming pared 5 bases from V and 5 bases from J, leaving 9 bases between. The CDR3: CAWGAGTGELFF. In DNA form, the CDR3 reads TGTGCCTGGGGGGCGGGGACCGGGGAGCTGTTTTTT.

V and J are TRBV28 and TRBJ2-3; 7 bases are shared with TRBD1. V trimming: 3 bases; J trimming: 1 base; junction bases outside the gene matches: 4. The V gene's germline CDR1 is MDHEN and CDR2 SYDVKM. CDR3 length equals 15 residues. This CDR3 is CASSFWTGGTDTQYF. The CDR3 DNA sequence: TGTGCCAGCAGTTTCTGGACAGGAGGCACAGATACGCAGTATTTT.

This clone has just one count. The genes are TRBV14 and TRBJ2-2; D is unclear. Germline CDR1 and CDR2: SGHDN and FVKESK. The CDR3 loop spans 15 amino acids. V was clipped by 1 base and J by 0 bases, with 6 bases between them. CDR3 sequence reads: CASSQGIANTGELFF. CDR3 nucleotide sequence: TGTGCCAGCAGCCAAGGAATCGCGAACACCGGGGAGCTGTTTTTT.

The chain recombines TRBV9 with TRBJ2-3; 9 bases line up with TRBD2. Per the germline V gene, CDR1 is SGDLS and CDR2 is YYNGEE. Trimming took 2 bases from V and 1 from J; bases not matched to a gene: 2. This CDR3 is 15 amino acids long. Here the CDR3 DNA reads TGTGCCAGCAGCGTTACTAGCGGGCGCACAGATACGCAGTATTTT. Translated: CASSVTSGRTDTQYF.

The chain joins TRBV14 to TRBJ2-3; 7 bases fit TRBD1. The CDR3 length is 16 residues. The V gene end was trimmed by 2 bases and the J gene end by 5 bases; junction bases not matched to a gene: 10. CDR1 and CDR2 (germline): SGHDN, FVKESK. The CDR3 region is CASSQKDRSRLDTQYF. CDR3 sequence (DNA): TGTGCCAGCAGCCAAAAGGACAGGAGCCGACTAGATACGCAGTATTTT.